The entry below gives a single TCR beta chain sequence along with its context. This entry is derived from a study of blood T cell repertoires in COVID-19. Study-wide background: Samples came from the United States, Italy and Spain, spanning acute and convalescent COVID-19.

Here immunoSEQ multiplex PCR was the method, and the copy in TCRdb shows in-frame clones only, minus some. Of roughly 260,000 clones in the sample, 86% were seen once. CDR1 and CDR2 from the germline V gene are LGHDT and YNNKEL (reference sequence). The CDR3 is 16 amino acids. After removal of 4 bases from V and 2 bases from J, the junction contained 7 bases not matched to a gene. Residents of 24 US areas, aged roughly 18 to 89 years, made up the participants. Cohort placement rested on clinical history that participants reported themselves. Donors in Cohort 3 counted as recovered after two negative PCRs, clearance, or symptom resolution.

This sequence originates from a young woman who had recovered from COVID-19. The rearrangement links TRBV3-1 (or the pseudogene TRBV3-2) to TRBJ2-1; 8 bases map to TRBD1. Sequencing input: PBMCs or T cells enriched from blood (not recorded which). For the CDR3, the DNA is TGTGCCAGCAGCCCCCATACAGGGGGAGCCTACAATGAGCAGTTCTTC. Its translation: CASSPHTGGAYNEQFF.